A selection of T cell receptor beta chains follows, all from one sample in a study of a mutant IDH1 vaccine in newly diagnosed glioma. Measured with immunoSEQ multiplex PCR; TCRdb has only the in-frame clones, and not every one. The profile covers tens of thousands of clones, with 82% appearing a single time and 18% taken by the ten largest. Which antigens these TCRs recognize remains unknown. The sequencing used PBMCs, collected from a glioma patient whose treatment included an IDH1 peptide vaccine. These TCRs come from a man aged 18 to 29 with glioma. Some clones in this sample may be carry-over from other donors' samples. CDR3s include the opening cysteine and the closing phenylalanine or tryptophan. The D gene is left open where the match is weak. The size of a clone is reported for some rows only, either as once, few or many, or as a class for expanded clones.

v_call: TRBV27
clone_size: NA
d_call: NA
j_call: TRBJ2-7
cdr3_aa: CASRRDSFYEQYF
cdr3_nt: TGTGCCAGCAGGCGGGACTCGTTCTACGAGCAGTACTTC

v_call: TRBV7-3
clone_size: NA
d_call: TRBD1
j_call: TRBJ1-2
cdr3_aa: CASSSTPRTGFNYGYTF
cdr3_nt: TGTGCCAGCAGCTCAACCCCAAGGACAGGCTTCAACTATGGCTACACCTTC

v_call: TRBV14
clone_size: NA
d_call: TRBD2
j_call: TRBJ2-5
cdr3_aa: CASSPIAGGAGGETQYF
cdr3_nt: TGTGCCAGCAGCCCCATAGCGGGAGGTGCCGGCGGAGAGACCCAGTACTTC

v_call: TRBV29-1
clone_size: NA
d_call: NA
j_call: TRBJ1-2
cdr3_aa: CSVEMDEGDGYTF
cdr3_nt: TGCAGCGTTGAAATGGACGAGGGAGATGGCTACACCTTC

v_call: TRBV27
clone_size: NA
d_call: TRBD2
j_call: TRBJ2-7
cdr3_aa: CASSLVAGPSYEQYF
cdr3_nt: TGTGCCAGCAGTTTGGTAGCGGGACCCTCCTACGAGCAGTACTTC

v_call: TRBV30
clone_size: NA
d_call: TRBD2
j_call: TRBJ2-2
cdr3_aa: CAWIGTSGRTGELFF
cdr3_nt: TGTGCCTGGATCGGGACTAGCGGGAGAACCGGGGAGCTGTTTTTT

v_call: TRBV7-2
clone_size: NA
d_call: TRBD1
j_call: TRBJ1-1
cdr3_aa: CASSLATGGRTEAFF
cdr3_nt: TGTGCCAGCAGCTTAGCGACAGGGGGCCGAACTGAAGCTTTCTTT

v_call: TRBV2
clone_size: NA
d_call: TRBD2
j_call: TRBJ2-3
cdr3_aa: CASSEGLAGGLVTDTQYF
cdr3_nt: TGTGCCAGCAGTGAAGGGCTAGCGGGGGGGCTGGTAACAGATACGCAGTATTTT

v_call: TRBV29-1
clone_size: NA
d_call: NA
j_call: TRBJ1-2
cdr3_aa: CSVEGYTF
cdr3_nt: TGCAGCGTTGAAGGCTACACCTTC

v_call: TRBV18
clone_size: NA
d_call: TRBD1
j_call: TRBJ1-2
cdr3_aa: CASSPGTGPLYGYTF
cdr3_nt: TGTGCCAGCTCCCCAGGGACAGGGCCACTCTATGGCTACACCTTC

v_call: TRBV13
clone_size: NA
d_call: NA
j_call: TRBJ2-5
cdr3_aa: CASSLGQELKETQYF
cdr3_nt: TGTGCCAGCAGCTTAGGCCAAGAGCTGAAAGAGACCCAGTACTTC

v_call: TRBV2
clone_size: NA
d_call: NA
j_call: TRBJ1-5
cdr3_aa: CASKRGSGNQPQHF
cdr3_nt: TGTGCCAGCAAACGGGGTAGTGGCAATCAGCCCCAGCATTTT

v_call: TRBV2
clone_size: NA
d_call: NA
j_call: TRBJ2-1
cdr3_aa: CASSEREAGPYNEQFF
cdr3_nt: TGTGCCAGCAGTGAGAGGGAGGCCGGCCCCTACAATGAGCAGTTCTTC

v_call: TRBV6-5
clone_size: NA
d_call: TRBD1
j_call: TRBJ2-2
cdr3_aa: CASVGQVNTGELFF
cdr3_nt: TGTGCCAGCGTCGGACAGGTGAACACCGGGGAGCTGTTTTTT

v_call: TRBV5-1
clone_size: few
d_call: NA
j_call: TRBJ1-1
cdr3_aa: CASSDSTAATEAFF
cdr3_nt: TGCGCCAGCAGCGACTCGACGGCGGCCACTGAAGCTTTCTTT

v_call: TRBV29-1
clone_size: NA
d_call: NA
j_call: TRBJ2-1
cdr3_aa: CSVVQGLLKQFF
cdr3_nt: TGCAGCGTTGTGCAGGGACTCTTGAAGCAGTTCTTC

v_call: TRBV7-9
clone_size: NA
d_call: NA
j_call: TRBJ1-1
cdr3_aa: CASSSTRPWTEAFF
cdr3_nt: TGTGCCAGCAGCTCGACGAGACCCTGGACTGAAGCTTTCTTT

v_call: TRBV7-2
clone_size: few
d_call: NA
j_call: TRBJ2-1
cdr3_aa: CASSLGGQFQGEQFF
cdr3_nt: TGTGCCAGCAGCTTAGGTGGACAGTTTCAAGGGGAGCAGTTCTTC

v_call: TRBV4-3
clone_size: NA
d_call: NA
j_call: TRBJ1-1
cdr3_aa: CASSQDRTGMNTEAFF
cdr3_nt: TGCGCCAGCAGCCAAGATCGAACAGGGATGAACACTGAAGCTTTCTTT

v_call: TRBV25-1
clone_size: NA
d_call: NA
j_call: TRBJ2-7
cdr3_aa: CASSETGSSYEQYF
cdr3_nt: TGTGCCAGCAGTGAAACGGGGTCCTCCTACGAGCAGTACTTC

v_call: TRBV19
clone_size: NA
d_call: NA
j_call: TRBJ1-2
cdr3_aa: CASSIGPSNYGYTF
cdr3_nt: TGTGCCAGTAGTATAGGCCCAAGTAACTATGGCTACACCTTC

v_call: TRBV19
clone_size: NA
d_call: NA
j_call: TRBJ2-1
cdr3_aa: CASSLVPGEPYNEQFF
cdr3_nt: TGTGCCAGTAGCCTAGTCCCAGGGGAACCCTACAATGAGCAGTTCTTC

v_call: TRBV30
clone_size: once
d_call: TRBD1
j_call: TRBJ1-2
cdr3_aa: CAFIGQAYGYTF
cdr3_nt: TGTGCCTTTATAGGACAGGCTTATGGCTACACCTTC

v_call: TRBV27
clone_size: NA
d_call: NA
j_call: TRBJ2-6
cdr3_aa: CASSLLSRGSGANVLTF
cdr3_nt: TGTGCCAGCAGTTTATTATCTCGGGGTTCTGGGGCCAACGTCCTGACTTTC

v_call: TRBV2
clone_size: NA
d_call: NA
j_call: TRBJ2-7
cdr3_aa: CASSGEAFSEQYF
cdr3_nt: TGTGCCAGCAGCGGGGAGGCCTTTTCCGAGCAGTACTTC

v_call: TRBV5-4
clone_size: NA
d_call: TRBD1
j_call: TRBJ1-6
cdr3_aa: CASSLGQGGYNSPLHF
cdr3_nt: TGTGCCAGCAGCCTGGGACAGGGAGGATATAATTCACCCCTCCACTTT

v_call: TRBV7-8
clone_size: NA
d_call: NA
j_call: TRBJ1-2
cdr3_aa: CASSLSPTRNYGYTF
cdr3_nt: TGTGCCAGCAGCTTAAGCCCGACCCGAAACTATGGCTACACCTTC

v_call: TRBV25-1
clone_size: once
d_call: TRBD2
j_call: TRBJ2-1
cdr3_aa: CASSEFGGAHNEQFF
cdr3_nt: TGTGCCAGCAGTGAATTCGGGGGGGCCCACAATGAGCAGTTCTTC

v_call: TRBV7-9
clone_size: NA
d_call: NA
j_call: TRBJ1-4
cdr3_aa: CASSPPAGPDNEKLFF
cdr3_nt: TGTGCCAGCAGTCCCCCGGCAGGGCCGGATAATGAAAAACTGTTTTTT

v_call: TRBV6-5
clone_size: NA
d_call: NA
j_call: TRBJ2-7
cdr3_aa: CASTRGLPAYEQYF
cdr3_nt: TGTGCCAGCACCCGGGGACTCCCCGCCTACGAGCAGTACTTC

v_call: TRBV6-5
clone_size: NA
d_call: NA
j_call: TRBJ1-1
cdr3_aa: CASSDRGYHGAFF
cdr3_nt: TGTGCCAGCAGTGACCGGGGCTACCATGGGGCTTTCTTT

v_call: TRBV5-1
clone_size: NA
d_call: NA
j_call: TRBJ1-2
cdr3_aa: CASSLDISNGYTF
cdr3_nt: TGCGCCAGCAGCTTGGACATTTCCAATGGCTACACCTTC

v_call: TRBV6-5
clone_size: NA
d_call: NA
j_call: TRBJ1-3
cdr3_aa: CASSHDLGTGNTIYF
cdr3_nt: TGTGCCAGCAGCCATGATTTGGGGACTGGAAACACCATATATTTT

v_call: TRBV2
clone_size: once
d_call: NA
j_call: TRBJ2-7
cdr3_aa: CASSVTGRSYEQYF
cdr3_nt: TGTGCCAGCAGTGTTACAGGGAGGTCCTACGAGCAGTACTTC

v_call: TRBV7-9
clone_size: NA
d_call: NA
j_call: TRBJ2-7
cdr3_aa: CATGTNEQYF
cdr3_nt: TGTGCGACGGGGACCAACGAGCAGTACTTC

v_call: TRBV5-1
clone_size: NA
d_call: NA
j_call: TRBJ1-4
cdr3_aa: CASSLTSSRGPGEKLFF
cdr3_nt: TGCGCCAGCAGCTTGACATCAAGCCGGGGACCGGGGGAAAAACTGTTTTTT

v_call: TRBV5-4
clone_size: NA
d_call: NA
j_call: TRBJ1-1
cdr3_aa: CASSGRVNTEAFF
cdr3_nt: TGTGCCAGCAGCGGACGGGTGAACACTGAAGCTTTCTTT

v_call: TRBV7-2
clone_size: NA
d_call: TRBD1
j_call: TRBJ2-1
cdr3_aa: CASSSSGQGFHEQFF
cdr3_nt: TGTGCCAGCAGCTCCTCGGGACAGGGTTTCCATGAGCAGTTCTTC

v_call: TRBV18
clone_size: few
d_call: TRBD1
j_call: TRBJ1-1
cdr3_aa: CASSHASRDRVEAFF
cdr3_nt: TGTGCCAGCTCACACGCTTCCCGGGACAGGGTTGAAGCTTTCTTT

v_call: TRBV28
clone_size: NA
d_call: NA
j_call: TRBJ2-4
cdr3_aa: CASTKTGVAGYRGNIQYF
cdr3_nt: TGTGCCAGCACAAAAACGGGGGTGGCGGGTTATCGAGGAAACATTCAGTACTTC

v_call: TRBV29-1
clone_size: NA
d_call: NA
j_call: TRBJ1-5
cdr3_aa: CSVAHALGNQPQHF
cdr3_nt: TGCAGCGTTGCCCACGCTCTAGGCAATCAGCCCCAGCATTTT

v_call: TRBV11-2
clone_size: few
d_call: TRBD1
j_call: TRBJ2-7
cdr3_aa: CASSLGNRGGEQYF
cdr3_nt: TGTGCCAGCAGCTTAGGGAACAGGGGTGGCGAGCAGTACTTC